This T cell receptor (beta chain) appears in the sequencing data of a study of a mutant IDH1 vaccine in newly diagnosed glioma. The study, taken as a whole, reports: Pseudoprogression seemed unlinked to shifts in top peripheral T cell clonotypes.

As to time point: baseline, week 1 (first vaccination visit). Specified treatment: pre-vaccination baseline after standard-of-care therapy. Profiling relied on immunoSEQ multiplex PCR, and the TCRdb table lists in-frame clones only, not all of them. This table has nearly 70,000 clones, about four fifths appearing once. This clone was seen just once. The antigen is unknown. The sequencing here drew on PBMCs, taken from a glioma patient treated with radiotherapy, temozolomide or both. The sequence was obtained from a man aged 45-65 years with glioma.

The CDR3: CASSMVGAGSGELFF. CDR3 DNA sequence: TGTGCCAGTAGTATGGTAGGGGCTGGGTCCGGGGAGCTGTTTTTT. The chain uses TRBV19 and TRBJ2-2; D is perhaps TRBD1 (5 bases). The CDR3 contains 15 residues. The germline V gene has CDR1 LNHDA and CDR2 SQIVND (reference sequence). V shed 3 bases and J shed 6 bases, with 14 bases lying between them.